The next 29 T cell receptor beta chains were all read from a single sample in a study of control samples from healthy donors and cancer patients. TCRdb's table, derived via immunoSEQ multiplex PCR, lists solely in-frame clones and lacks some. The sample lists tens of thousands of clones; about 80% were seen once. The sample consisted of blood. These receptors originate from a man aged 50-59 years in good health.

The chain uses TRBV3-1 (or the pseudogene TRBV3-2) and TRBJ2-2, with D hard to call. The germline CDR1 and CDR2 sequences are LGHDT and YNNKEL (reference sequence). The length of the CDR3 is 14 residues. The V end lost 1 base, the J end lost 1 base, and 4 bases lay between the germline ends. CDR3: CASSQGQNTGELFF. The CDR3 DNA is TGTGCCAGCAGCCAAGGACAGAACACCGGGGAGCTGTTTTTT.

V gene TRBV7-9 combines with J gene TRBJ1-1; D gene uncertain. The CDR3 runs 14 residues. V was clipped by 1 base and J by 1 base, with 7 bases between them. Germline V gene data show CDR1 as SEHNR and CDR2 as FQNEAQ (reference sequence). The chain's CDR3 is CASSLGVGNTEAFF. CDR3 DNA sequence: TGTGCCAGCAGCTTAGGGGTTGGGAACACTGAAGCTTTCTTT.

Points on this clone: The germline gene is not matched at one end of the junction; a read error may be the cause. The J gene is TRBJ2-5, the V gene TRBV5-1; tentative D call: TRBD2 (7 bases). Germline loops: CDR1 SGHRS, CDR2 YFSETQ. This CDR3 comprises 14 residues. CDR3 region: CPSSRGDMGETQYF. DNA for the CDR3: TGCCCCAGCAGCCGGGGGGACATGGGGGAGACCCAGTACTTC. Filled out from reference TRBV5-1 and TRBJ2-5, the complete variable domain reads KAGVTQTPRYLIKTRGQQVTLSCSPISGHRSVSWYQQTPGQGLQFLFEYFSETQRNKGNFPGRFSGRQFSNSRSEMNVSTLELGDSALYLCPSSRGDMGETQYFGPGTRLLVL.

The chain recombines TRBV11-3 with TRBJ2-4, with 7 bases fitting TRBD1. Trimming removed 5 bases from V and 4 bases from J; junction bases left unmatched: 14. In germline, CDR1 is SGHNT, CDR2 YENEEA. The CDR3 is 17 amino acids. CDR3 sequence reads: CASSDDGTATIKNIQYF. Here the CDR3 DNA reads TGTGCCAGCAGCGATGACGGGACAGCTACTATTAAAAACATTCAGTACTTC.

The chain links TRBV28 to TRBJ2-7; the D is unclear. CDR1 and CDR2 (germline): MDHEN, SYDVKM. The CDR3 is 11 residues long. The V gene lost 7 bases and the J gene lost 6 bases, with 10 bases spanning the gap. The CDR3 DNA is TGTGCCAGCAACGACCCCCCCGAGCAGTACTTC. Translation gives CASNDPPEQYF.

CDR3 amino acids: CASSKDRGNTEAFF. In DNA, the CDR3 is TGTGCCAGCAGCAAGGACAGGGGGAACACTGAAGCTTTCTTT. The chain has TRBV7-8 and TRBJ1-1; TRBD1 matches at 9 bases. Trimming took 5 bases from V and 1 from J; bases not matched to a gene: 2. The CDR3 runs 14 residues. Per germline, CDR1 SGHVS and CDR2 FQNEAQ. The full variable domain, with the rest looked up from reference TRBV7-8 and TRBJ1-1, is GAGVSQSPRYKVAKRGQDVALRCDPISGHVSLFWYQQALGQGPEFLTYFQNEAQLDKSGLPSDRFFAERPEGSVSTLKIQRTQQEDSAVYLCASSKDRGNTEAFFGQGTRLTVV.

This chain uses TRBV7-9 with TRBJ1-2, with D perhaps matching TRBD1 (6 bases). Trimming cost V 1 base and J 4 bases, with 10 bases left between them. The CDR3 sequence is 14 residues long. Germline values: CDR1 SEHNR, CDR2 FQNEAQ (reference sequence). The CDR3 here is CASSLVGTPYGYTF. The CDR3 nucleotides read TGTGCCAGCAGCTTAGTAGGGACACCCTATGGCTACACCTTC.

The rearrangement uses TRBV7-6 and TRBJ2-7; 7 nucleotides agree with TRBD2. V was clipped by 5 bases and J by 3 bases; unmatched bases: 13. Per the germline V gene, CDR1 is SGHVS and CDR2 is FNYEAQ. The CDR3 totals 16 residues. The CDR3 protein is CASSPIAGPAGYEQYF. As DNA, the CDR3 is TGTGCCAGCAGCCCAATAGCGGGCCCAGCCGGCTACGAGCAGTACTTC.

The chain carries TRBV6-1 and TRBJ2-5; no reliable D call. The CDR3 sequence is 17 residues long. V lost 2 bases to trimming and J lost 5 bases, with 21 bases between them. The germline V gene encodes CDR1 MNHNS and CDR2 SASEGT. DNA for the CDR3: TGTGCCAGCAGTGAAACGAGTGCCAGGATAACCAAGGAGACCCAGTACTTC. Protein: CASSETSARITKETQYF.

This clone was observed a single time. This sequence joins TRBV11-3 and TRBJ1-1, with 7 bases identical to TRBD1. With 4 bases clipped from V and 3 bases from J, the junction kept 8 bases outside the gene matches. CDR1 is SGHNT, CDR2 YENEEA, per germline. The CDR3 contains 15 residues. Here the CDR3 DNA reads TGTGCCAGCAGCTCCAGACAGGGCTTCGACACTGAAGCTTTCTTT. This translates into CASSSRQGFDTEAFF.

The chain has TRBV6-5 and TRBJ1-1, with D perhaps TRBD1 (5 bases). CDR1 is MNHEY and CDR2 is SVGAGI in the germline V gene. This CDR3 comprises 15 residues. Trimming pared 9 bases from V and 2 bases from J, leaving 19 bases between. The CDR3 DNA reads as TGTGCCAGTTTTAGTCCGGGACGGACAAACACTGAAGCTTTCTTT. Amino acids: CASFSPGRTNTEAFF.

The chain employs TRBV6-6 and TRBJ1-4, with no clear D. CDR3 length: 12 amino acids. Germline V gene sequence: CDR1 MNHNY, CDR2 SVGAGI (reference sequence). V dropped 2 bases and J dropped 7 bases, with 5 bases sitting between them. This CDR3 reads CASSYLTEKLFF. The CDR3, as DNA: TGTGCCAGCAGTTACCTCACTGAAAAACTGTTTTTT.

This clone was seen only a few times. The V call is TRBV5-6, the J call TRBJ2-5; D ambiguous. This CDR3 is built from 12 residues. Germline V gene sequence: CDR1 SGHDT, CDR2 YYEEEE. Trimming shortened V by 1 base and J by 5 bases, and 6 bases separated the two germline ends. The CDR3 sequence is CASSLLGETQYF. In DNA form, the CDR3 reads TGTGCCAGCAGCTTGTTAGGGGAGACCCAGTACTTC. The variable domain in full, completed from reference TRBV5-6 and TRBJ2-5, reads DAGVTQSPTHLIKTRGQQVTLRCSPKSGHDTVSWYQQALGQGPQFIFQYYEEEERQRGNFPDRFSGHQFPNYSSELNVNALLLGDSALYLCASSLLGETQYFGPGTRLLVL.

The V call is TRBV24-1, the J call TRBJ2-1; 12 bases are a match to TRBD2. With V trimmed by 0 bases and J by 9 bases, 11 bases remained unmatched. The CDR3 loop spans 18 amino acids. Germline CDR1 is KGHDR and CDR2 is SFDVKD. The CDR3 DNA follows: TGTGCCACCAGTGATTTGCAGACTAGCGGGAGTACTTTTCCTGAGCAGTTCTTC. Protein sequence: CATSDLQTSGSTFPEQFF.

The chain is built from TRBV7-2 and TRBJ2-2; TRBD1 matches at 12 bases. In germline, CDR1 is SGHTA, CDR2 FQGNSA. V lost 5 bases to trimming and J lost 10 bases; unmatched junction nucleotides: 5. The CDR3 has 14 residues. The CDR3 coding sequence is TGTGCCAGCAGCCGGGACAGGGGGCTGGAGGAGCTGTTTTTT. Protein sequence: CASSRDRGLEELFF.

V and J are TRBV19 and TRBJ2-5, with 7 positions matching TRBD2. This CDR3 has 12 residues. V lost 5 bases, J lost 4 bases, and 1 base stayed unmatched. From germline, CDR1 is LNHDA and CDR2 SQIVND (reference sequence). Written as DNA, the CDR3 is TGTGCCAGTAGTCGCGGGGGAGAGACCCAGTACTTC. Its translation is CASSRGGETQYF.

V and J are TRBV30 and TRBJ2-5, with unresolved D. CDR1 and CDR2 (germline): GTSNPN, SVGIG (reference sequence). Trimming removed 2 bases at V and 5 bases at J, with 12 bases between. The CDR3 sequence is 13 residues long. CDR3 in DNA: TGTGCCTGGAGTTTCGGGCAGGCCGAGACCCAGTACTTC. Translating it yields CAWSFGQAETQYF. The complete variable domain, with remaining parts taken from reference TRBV30 and TRBJ2-5, reads SQTIHQWPATLVQPVGSPLSLECTVEGTSNPNLYWYRQAAGRGLQLLFYSVGIGQISSEVPQNLSASRPQDRQFILSSKKLLLSDSGFYLCAWSFGQAETQYFGPGTRLLVL.

V is TRBV10-2 and J is TRBJ2-2; D might be TRBD2 (6 bases). Between the trimmed V and J ends, which lost 10 bases and 9 bases, there was a span of 12 bases. The CDR3 consists of 11 residues. Germline CDR1 reads WSHSY; CDR2 reads SAAADI. CDR3 loop: CAISEGRELFF. The CDR3 nucleotides are TGCGCCATTTCGGAGGGCCGGGAGCTGTTTTTT.

This chain links TRBV5-1 with TRBJ1-1, with TRBD1 matching 10 bases. Germline CDR1 reads SGHRS; CDR2 reads YFSETQ. The CDR3 totals 14 residues. V shed 0 bases and J 9 bases; nucleotides not matched to a gene: 5. The CDR3: CASSLEGQGPKAFF. CDR3 DNA sequence: TGCGCCAGCAGCTTGGAGGGACAGGGGCCCAAAGCTTTCTTT.

The chain combines TRBV3-1 (or the pseudogene TRBV3-2) with TRBJ2-2, with 8 bases matching TRBD1. J was trimmed by 5 bases and V by 6 bases; bases with no gene match: 5. The CDR3 consists of 14 residues. Germline CDR1 is LGHDT and CDR2 is YNNKEL (reference sequence). The CDR3 here is CASRAGTGTGELFF. The CDR3 DNA follows: TGTGCCAGCAGGGCCGGGACAGGTACCGGGGAGCTGTTTTTT.

V gene TRBV28 combines with J gene TRBJ1-1, with D maybe TRBD1 (5 bases). This CDR3 has 15 residues. Trimming removed 4 bases at V and 1 base at J, with 13 bases between. The germline CDR1 and CDR2 sequences are MDHEN and SYDVKM. CDR3 in amino acids: CASSSQGLKNTEAFF. The CDR3, as DNA: TGTGCCAGCAGTTCGCAGGGACTCAAGAACACTGAAGCTTTCTTT.

The chain is built from TRBV9 and TRBJ2-4, with a possible D match to TRBD2 (6 bases). V lost 3 bases, J lost 12 bases, and 16 bases lay in between. Germline CDR1 reads SGDLS; CDR2 reads YYNGEE. The CDR3 is 13 amino acids. CDR3 residues: CASSALSGAAQYF. Here the CDR3 DNA reads TGTGCCAGCAGCGCCCTTTCGGGAGCGGCTCAGTACTTC. Combining the CDR3 with reference TRBV9 and TRBJ2-4 gives the whole variable domain DSGVTQTPKHLITATGQRVTLRCSPRSGDLSVYWYQQSLDQGLQFLIQYYNGEERAKGNILERFSAQQFPDLHSELNLSSLELGDSALYFCASSALSGAAQYFGAGTRLSVL.

This rearrangement joins TRBV9 to TRBJ1-3; D is ambiguous. In germline, CDR1 is SGDLS, CDR2 YYNGEE. V shed 4 bases and J shed 2 bases, with 19 bases lying between them. This CDR3 comprises 17 residues. CDR3 bases: TGTGCCAGCAGCCCTAACGGGCTCGTGGTCCCTGGAAACACCATATATTTT. This translates into CASSPNGLVVPGNTIYF.

This clone has more than one count but fewer than ten. The V call is TRBV10-2, the J call TRBJ2-7, with D perhaps TRBD2 (5 bases). The V end was cut by 0 bases, the J end by 7 bases, with 16 bases between. Germline loops: CDR1 WSHSY, CDR2 SAAADI. CDR3 length: 15 amino acids. CDR3 DNA: TGCGCCAGCAGTGAGTCTTGGGAGAGGGCCACGGAGCAGTACTTC. Translated: CASSESWERATEQYF.

The rearrangement uses TRBV12-5 and TRBJ2-2, with 8 bases aligning to TRBD1. J lost 3 bases, V lost 9 bases, and 9 bases had no gene match. The CDR3 contains 15 residues. The germline V gene encodes CDR1 LGHNT and CDR2 FRNRAP. CDR3 amino acids: CASIVGGQDTGELFF. CDR3 sequence (DNA): TGTGCTAGCATTGTAGGGGGACAGGACACCGGGGAGCTGTTTTTT. Together with reference TRBV12-5 and TRBJ2-2, the CDR3 gives the full variable domain: DARVTQTPRHKVTEMGQEVTMRCQPILGHNTVFWYRQTMMQGLELLAYFRNRAPLDDSGMPKDRFSAEMPDATLATLKIQPSEPRDSAVYFCASIVGGQDTGELFFGEGSRLTVL.

The V call is TRBV3-1 (or the pseudogene TRBV3-2), the J call TRBJ2-1, with 7 nucleotides matching TRBD2. V was pared by 2 bases and J by 5 bases, with 3 bases of the junction left unmatched. From germline, CDR1 is LGHDT and CDR2 YNNKEL (reference sequence). CDR3 length: 14 amino acids. The CDR3 loop is CASSQTSEDNEQFF. The CDR3 nucleotides are TGTGCCAGCAGCCAAACTAGCGAGGACAATGAGCAGTTCTTC.

The chain joins TRBV6-1 to TRBJ2-2; D call uncertain. V dropped 3 bases and J dropped 5 bases, with 7 bases sitting between them. The CDR3 loop spans 13 amino acids. Per the germline V gene, CDR1 is MNHNS and CDR2 is SASEGT. As DNA, the CDR3 is TGTGCCAGCAGTGAGTTCCTTACCGGGGAGCTGTTTTTT. Protein product: CASSEFLTGELFF.

The CDR3 spells CASSLGTGIGYTGELFF. The DNA for the CDR3 is TGTGCCAGCAGCTTGGGAACAGGGATTGGATACACCGGGGAGCTGTTTTTT. The chain recombines TRBV5-8 with TRBJ2-2, with D perhaps TRBD1 (6 bases). Germline assignment: CDR1 SGHTS and CDR2 YDEGEE. There are 17 residues in the CDR3. V lost 0 bases and J lost 3, with 15 bases in between.

This rearrangement joins TRBV18 to TRBJ1-5; no clear D gene. Germline assignment: CDR1 KGHSH and CDR2 LQKENI. CDR3 length equals 13 residues. The germline V and J ends were trimmed by 3 bases and 2 bases, with 5 bases remaining between them. CDR3 residues: CASSPDRNQPQHF. The CDR3, as DNA: TGTGCCAGCTCACCGGACCGCAATCAGCCCCAGCATTTT.